Listed below are T cell receptor beta chains from one sample, sequenced in a study of CD8 T cells in Susac syndrome. TCRdb fed the immunoSEQ multiplex PCR reads into MiXCR, producing one record per CDR3 protein. The sample consists of 150,000 to 200,000 distinct CDR3 sequences, 92% of them appearing once. The specimen was CD4+ T cells from PBMCs. The receptors originated from a human donor in good health. The CDR3 runs from the conserved cysteine through the conserved F or W. The order of the fields is clone size, J gene, V gene, D gene, CDR3 protein, CDR3 DNA. The D gene is left open where the match is weak. Where a row states a size, it is once, few, many or the class of an expanded clone; other rows omit it.

.,TRBJ2-7,TRBV7-3,.,CASSAGSSAYEQYF,TGTGCCAGCAGCGCCGGGTCGTCGGCCTACGAGCAGTACTTC
.,TRBJ1-2,TRBV5-1,.,CASSVSGEGGYTF,TGCGCCAGCAGCGTCTCAGGGGAGGGGGGCTACACCTTC
.,TRBJ2-1,TRBV11-2,TRBD2,CASSPRGGRLSAGGSYNEQFF,TGTGCCAGCAGCCCGAGGGGCGGCCGTTTATCGGCGGGGGGATCCTACAATGAGCAGTTCTTC
.,TRBJ2-7,TRBV18,.,CASSPADYYEQYF,TGTGCCAGCTCACCCGCGGACTACTACGAGCAGTACTTC
once,TRBJ2-7,TRBV3-1,.,CASSQDGLIGEQYF,TGTGCCAGCAGCCAAGACGGGCTTATTGGCGAGCAGTACTTC
.,TRBJ2-5,TRBV7-8,.,CASSPGAAETQYF,TGTGCCAGCAGCCCCGGCGCTGCAGAGACCCAGTACTTC
few,TRBJ2-3,TRBV2,.,CASSVEVADTQYF,TGTGCCAGCAGTGTAGAAGTCGCAGATACGCAGTATTTT
once,TRBJ2-2,TRBV5-1,TRBD2,CASSFTGTSVGELFF,TGCGCCAGCAGCTTTACCGGGACTAGCGTCGGGGAGCTGTTTTTT
.,TRBJ2-7,TRBV3-1,TRBD1,CASSQDQGQSYEQYF,TGTGCCAGCAGCCAAGATCAGGGACAGTCCTACGAGCAGTACTTC
.,TRBJ1-3,TRBV4-3,.,CASSQDLRQTGNTIYF,TGCGCCAGCAGCCAAGACCTTCGACAGACCGGAAACACCATATATTTT
few,TRBJ2-7,TRBV6-2/TRBV6-3,.,CASSYGVSYEQYF,TGTGCCAGCAGTTACGGGGTCTCCTACGAGCAGTACTTC
.,TRBJ2-7,TRBV29-1,.,CSVLGALTYEQYF,TGCAGCGTTCTAGGGGCCCTAACCTACGAGCAGTACTTC
.,TRBJ2-7,TRBV28,TRBD2,CASLTEASGNPHEQYF,TGTGCCAGCCTAACTGAGGCTAGCGGGAACCCCCACGAGCAGTACTTC
.,TRBJ2-4,TRBV3-1,.,CASSQGLPSVLAKNIQYF,TGTGCCAGCAGCCAAGGCCTACCTAGCGTGTTAGCCAAAAACATTCAGTACTTC
few,TRBJ2-3,TRBV29-1,.,CSVDTDTQYF,TGCAGCGTTGACACAGATACGCAGTATTTT
.,TRBJ2-3,TRBV5-1,TRBD2,CASSFDSGTDTQYF,TGCGCCAGCAGCTTCGATAGCGGGACGGATACGCAGTATTTT
.,TRBJ2-5,TRBV28,.,CATRLGYQETQYF,TGTGCCACCAGACTCGGGTATCAAGAGACCCAGTACTTC
.,TRBJ1-1,TRBV9,.,CASSVQDGDEAFF,TGTGCCAGCAGCGTACAGGACGGGGATGAAGCTTTCTTT
.,TRBJ2-5,TRBV7-9,.,CASSFRLGLETQYF,TGTGCCAGCAGCTTCCGTTTAGGGCTAGAGACCCAGTACTTC
.,TRBJ2-3,TRBV11-2,TRBD2,CASSLGRVSGTDTQYF,TGTGCCAGCAGCTTGGGTAGAGTTAGCGGGACAGATACGCAGTATTTT
once,TRBJ1-2,TRBV3-1,.,CASSPTLRRGRDYGYTF,TGTGCCAGCAGCCCTACTCTCCGGCGGGGCAGGGACTATGGCTACACCTTC
few,TRBJ2-7,TRBV28,TRBD2,CASRTPGLGTEQYF,TGTGCCAGCCGAACGCCGGGACTAGGAACCGAGCAGTACTTC